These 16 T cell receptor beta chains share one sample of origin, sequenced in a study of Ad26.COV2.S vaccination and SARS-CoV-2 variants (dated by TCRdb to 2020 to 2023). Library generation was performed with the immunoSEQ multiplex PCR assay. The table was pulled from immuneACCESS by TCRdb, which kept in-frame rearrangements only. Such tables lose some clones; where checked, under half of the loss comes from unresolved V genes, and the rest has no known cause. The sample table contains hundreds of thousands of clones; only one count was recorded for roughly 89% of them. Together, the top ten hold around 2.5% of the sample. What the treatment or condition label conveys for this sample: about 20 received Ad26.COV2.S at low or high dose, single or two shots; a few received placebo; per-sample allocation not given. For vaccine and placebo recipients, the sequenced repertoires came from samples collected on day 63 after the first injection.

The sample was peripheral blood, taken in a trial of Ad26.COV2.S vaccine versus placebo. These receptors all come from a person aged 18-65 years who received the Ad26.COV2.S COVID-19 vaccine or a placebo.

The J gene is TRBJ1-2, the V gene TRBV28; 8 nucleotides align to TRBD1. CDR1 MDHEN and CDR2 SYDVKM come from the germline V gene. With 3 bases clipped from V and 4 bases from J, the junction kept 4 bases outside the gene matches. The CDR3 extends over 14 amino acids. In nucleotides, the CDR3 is TGTGCCAGCAGTTTGTCCGGGACAGGCTATGGCTACACCTTC. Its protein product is CASSLSGTGYGYTF.

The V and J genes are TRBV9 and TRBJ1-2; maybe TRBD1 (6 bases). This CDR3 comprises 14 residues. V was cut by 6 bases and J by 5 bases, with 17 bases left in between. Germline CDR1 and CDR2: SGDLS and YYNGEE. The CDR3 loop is CASNDEGVGYGYTF. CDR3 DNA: TGTGCCAGCAACGACGAGGGGGTAGGGTATGGCTACACCTTC.

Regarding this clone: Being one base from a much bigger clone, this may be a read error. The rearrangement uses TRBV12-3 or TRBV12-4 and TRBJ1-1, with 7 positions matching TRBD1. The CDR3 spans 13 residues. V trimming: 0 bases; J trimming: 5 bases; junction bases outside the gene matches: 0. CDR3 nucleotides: TGTGCCAGCAGTTTAGCACAGGGGACTGAAGCTTTCTTT. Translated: CASSLAQGTEAFF.

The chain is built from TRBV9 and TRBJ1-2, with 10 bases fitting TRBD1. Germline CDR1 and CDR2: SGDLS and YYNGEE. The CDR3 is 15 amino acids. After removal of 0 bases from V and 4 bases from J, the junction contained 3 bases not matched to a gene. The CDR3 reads CASSVGQGATYGYTF. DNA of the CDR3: TGTGCCAGCAGCGTAGGACAGGGGGCAACCTATGGCTACACCTTC. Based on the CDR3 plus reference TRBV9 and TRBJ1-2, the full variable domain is DSGVTQTPKHLITATGQRVTLRCSPRSGDLSVYWYQQSLDQGLQFLIQYYNGEERAKGNILERFSAQQFPDLHSELNLSSLELGDSALYFCASSVGQGATYGYTFGSGTRLTVV.

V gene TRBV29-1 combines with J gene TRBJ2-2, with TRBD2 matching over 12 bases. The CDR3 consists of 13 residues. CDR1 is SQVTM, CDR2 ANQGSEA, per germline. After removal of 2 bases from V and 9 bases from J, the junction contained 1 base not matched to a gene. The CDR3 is CSVETSGRRELFF. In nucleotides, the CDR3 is TGCAGCGTTGAAACTAGCGGGAGGAGGGAGCTGTTTTTT.

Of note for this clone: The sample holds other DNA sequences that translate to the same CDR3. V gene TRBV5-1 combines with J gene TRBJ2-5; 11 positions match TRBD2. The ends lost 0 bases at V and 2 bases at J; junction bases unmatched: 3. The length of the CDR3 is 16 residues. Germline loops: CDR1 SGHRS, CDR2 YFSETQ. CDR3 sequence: CASSLGLAGMQETQYF. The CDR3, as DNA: TGCGCCAGCAGCTTGGGACTAGCGGGGATGCAAGAGACCCAGTACTTC.

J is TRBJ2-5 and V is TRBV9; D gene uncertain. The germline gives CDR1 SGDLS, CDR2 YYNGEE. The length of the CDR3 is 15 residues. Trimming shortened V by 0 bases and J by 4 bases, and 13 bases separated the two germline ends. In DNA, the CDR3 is TGTGCCAGCAGCGTAGAATCCACCCCGGGAGAGACCCAGTACTTC. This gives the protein CASSVESTPGETQYF.

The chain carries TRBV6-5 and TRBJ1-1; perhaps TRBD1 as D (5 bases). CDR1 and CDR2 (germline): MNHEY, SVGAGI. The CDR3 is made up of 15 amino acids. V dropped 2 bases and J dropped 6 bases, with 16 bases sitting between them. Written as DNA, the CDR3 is TGTGCCAGCAGTTACAGGGGCCCCGGGGGGTCTGAAGCTTTCTTT. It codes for CASSYRGPGGSEAFF.

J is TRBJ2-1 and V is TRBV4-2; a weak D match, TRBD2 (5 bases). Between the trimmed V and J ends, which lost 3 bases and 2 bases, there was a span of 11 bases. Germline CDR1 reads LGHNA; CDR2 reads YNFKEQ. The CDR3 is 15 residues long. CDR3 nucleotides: TGTGCCAGCAGCCACCCCTCCGGGGCCTACAATGAGCAGTTCTTC. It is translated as CASSHPSGAYNEQFF.

The CDR3 sequence: CASSQELGKPQHF. The CDR3 DNA follows: TGTGCCAGCAGCCAAGAATTGGGTAAGCCCCAGCATTTT. The gene calls are TRBV3-1 (or the pseudogene TRBV3-2) and TRBJ1-5; D is ambiguous. The V gene's germline CDR1 is LGHDT and CDR2 YNNKEL (reference sequence). The CDR3 is 13 residues long. V lost 0 bases to trimming and J lost 8 bases, with 8 bases between them.

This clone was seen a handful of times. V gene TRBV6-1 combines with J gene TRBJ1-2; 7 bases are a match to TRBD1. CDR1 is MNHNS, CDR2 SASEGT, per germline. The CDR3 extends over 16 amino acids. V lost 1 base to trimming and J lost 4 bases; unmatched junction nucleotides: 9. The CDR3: CASSEVRGTVSYGYTF. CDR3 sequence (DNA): TGTGCCAGCAGTGAAGTGAGGGGGACAGTTTCCTATGGCTACACCTTC.

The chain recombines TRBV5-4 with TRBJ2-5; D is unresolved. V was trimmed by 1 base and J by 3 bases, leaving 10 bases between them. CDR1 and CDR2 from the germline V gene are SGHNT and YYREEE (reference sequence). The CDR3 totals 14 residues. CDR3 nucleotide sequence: TGTGCCAGCAGCTTGTTGCTGGTAAAAGAGACCCAGTACTTC. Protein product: CASSLLLVKETQYF.

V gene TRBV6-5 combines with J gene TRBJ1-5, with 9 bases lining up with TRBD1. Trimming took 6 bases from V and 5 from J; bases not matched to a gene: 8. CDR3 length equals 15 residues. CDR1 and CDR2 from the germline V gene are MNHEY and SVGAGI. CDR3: CASSRGQGRYQPQHF. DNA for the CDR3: TGTGCCAGCAGCCGGGGACAGGGCCGTTATCAGCCCCAGCATTTT.

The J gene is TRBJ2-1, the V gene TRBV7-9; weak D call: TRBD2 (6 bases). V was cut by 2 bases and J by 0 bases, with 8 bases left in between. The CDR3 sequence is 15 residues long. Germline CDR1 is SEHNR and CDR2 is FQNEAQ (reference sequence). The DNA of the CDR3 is TGTGCCAGCAGCTTATGGCGGGACTCCTACAATGAGCAGTTCTTC. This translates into CASSLWRDSYNEQFF.

CDR3 amino acids: CASAGPTSGTRSSYEQYF. CDR3 nucleotide sequence: TGTGCCAGCGCCGGGCCAACTAGCGGGACTAGAAGCTCCTACGAGCAGTACTTC. V and J are TRBV7-9 and TRBJ2-7, with 10 positions matching TRBD2. CDR1 SEHNR and CDR2 FQNEAQ come from the germline V gene (reference sequence). After removal of 8 bases from V and 0 bases from J, the junction contained 16 bases not matched to a gene. The CDR3 runs 18 residues.

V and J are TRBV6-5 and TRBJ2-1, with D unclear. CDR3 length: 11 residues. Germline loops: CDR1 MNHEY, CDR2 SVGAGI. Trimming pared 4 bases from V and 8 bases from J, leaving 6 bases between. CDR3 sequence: CASSSYDEQFF. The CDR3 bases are TGTGCCAGCAGTTCATACGATGAGCAGTTCTTC.